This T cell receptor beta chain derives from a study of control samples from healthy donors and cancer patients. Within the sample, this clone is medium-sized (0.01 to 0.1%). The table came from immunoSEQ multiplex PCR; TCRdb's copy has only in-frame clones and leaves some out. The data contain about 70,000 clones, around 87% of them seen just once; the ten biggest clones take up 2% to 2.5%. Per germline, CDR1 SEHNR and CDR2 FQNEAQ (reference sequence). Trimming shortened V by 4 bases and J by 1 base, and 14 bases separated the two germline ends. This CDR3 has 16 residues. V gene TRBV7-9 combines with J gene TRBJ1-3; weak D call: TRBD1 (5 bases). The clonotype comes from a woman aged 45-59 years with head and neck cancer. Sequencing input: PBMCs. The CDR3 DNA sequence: TGTGCCAGCAGCTATGGGGGTGGCGGTTCTGGAAACACCATATATTTT. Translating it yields CASSYGGGGSGNTIYF. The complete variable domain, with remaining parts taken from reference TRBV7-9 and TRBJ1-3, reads DTGVSQNPRHKITKRGQNVTFRCDPISEHNRLYWYRQTLGQGPEFLTYFQNEAQLEKSRLLSDRFSAERPKGSFSTLEIQRTEQGDSAMYLCASSYGGGGSGNTIYFGEGSWLTVV.